This T cell receptor (beta chain) was sequenced in a study of T cell responses to AZD1222 COVID-19 vaccine. Sequencing was performed with immunoSEQ multiplex PCR; in TCRdb, only in-frame clones are kept and a portion is missing. The sample includes about 96,000 clones, roughly 88% of them seen just once. Trimming took off 4 bases at V and 0 bases at J, with 11 bases between the two ends. From germline, CDR1 is SGDLS and CDR2 YYNGEE. This CDR3 spans 15 amino acids. This TCR came from an adult in good health. The V and J genes are TRBV9 and TRBJ2-1; no definite D call. The material sequenced was peripheral blood, taken on day 0 of AZD1222 vaccination. Here the CDR3 DNA reads TGTGCCAGCAGCTTCGGCCCGAGCTCCTACAATGAGCAGTTCTTC. Amino acids: CASSFGPSSYNEQFF. Combining the CDR3 with reference TRBV9 and TRBJ2-1 gives the whole variable domain DSGVTQTPKHLITATGQRVTLRCSPRSGDLSVYWYQQSLDQGLQFLIQYYNGEERAKGNILERFSAQQFPDLHSELNLSSLELGDSALYFCASSFGPSSYNEQFFGPGTRLTVL.